This TCR beta chain is from a study of blood T cell repertoires in COVID-19. Authors' processing steps: Cell counts per sample came from amplifying reference gene primers. Sequencing was performed with immunoSEQ multiplex PCR; in TCRdb, only in-frame clones are kept and a portion is missing. V, J and clone size were drawn from that table, and D and trimming were deduced from the DNA. The sample gives approximately 150,000 clones, over 80% of which show up once; roughly 4.9% is in the top ten. The cohort comprised adults aged about 18 to 90 years residing in about two dozen US areas. The sequence was obtained from a man between 65 and 85 years old who had been exposed to COVID-19. The sequencing sample was made of PBMCs or T cells enriched from blood (not recorded which).

CDR3 coding DNA: TGTGCCAGCAGCCGTTCTTGGGCAGATGGCTACACCTTC. Its translation is CASSRSWADGYTF. The chain carries TRBV7-9 and TRBJ1-2; the D is unclear. V dropped 5 bases and J dropped 6 bases, with 13 bases sitting between them. Germline CDR1 is SEHNR and CDR2 is FQNEAQ (reference sequence). This CDR3 is built from 13 residues.